The 30 T cell receptor beta chains reported below all come from one sample, sequenced in a study of T-cell reconstitution after alpha-beta-depleted transplantation in children. TCRbeta library construction was performed incorporating unique molecular identifiers. MiXCR was run by TCRdb on the PCR reads, yielding one entry per CDR3 protein. Of roughly 610,000 distinct CDR3 sequences in the sample, 10% were seen once. The material sequenced was PBMCs from the stem cell graft donor, taken from the stem cell graft. These receptors were obtained from a human donor who donated a stem cell graft to a child with acute myeloid leukemia.

This clonotype was seen at least ten times. The rearrangement joins TRBV11-2 to TRBJ2-3; no reliable D call. V was clipped by 0 bases and J by 2 bases, with 6 bases between them. The CDR3 sequence is 14 residues long. Germline CDR1 reads SGHAT; CDR2 reads FQNNGV. The CDR3 loop is CASSLDLITDTQYF. The CDR3 nucleotides read TGTGCCAGCAGCTTAGATCTAATCACAGATACGCAGTATTTT.

This clonotype was counted between two and nine times. V is TRBV10-3 and J is TRBJ2-7, with TRBD2 identical over 13 bases. The V gene's germline CDR1 is ENHRY and CDR2 SYGVKD. After removal of 6 bases from V and 6 bases from J, the junction contained 5 bases not matched to a gene. This CDR3 has 14 residues. CDR3 region: CAISPGLAGAEQYF. The CDR3 bases are TGTGCCATCAGCCCCGGACTAGCGGGAGCCGAGCAGTACTTC.

For the CDR3, the DNA is TGTGCCAGCAGCTCGCTTGGGGGGCGCTATGTCGACGAGCAGTACTTC. Its protein product is CASSSLGGRYVDEQYF. The chain couples TRBV7-1 to TRBJ2-7; D possibly uses TRBD1 or TRBD2 (6 bases each). TRBV7-1 is an ORF, with its function uncertain. V was pared by 3 bases and J by 5 bases, with 20 bases between. The CDR3 totals 16 residues.

The chain carries TRBV30 and TRBJ1-1; D unclear. Per the germline V gene, CDR1 is GTSNPN and CDR2 is SVGIG (reference sequence). This CDR3 has 11 residues. Trimming shortened V by 1 base and J by 7 bases, and 7 bases separated the two germline ends. This CDR3 is CAWSERGEAFF. The CDR3 DNA reads TGTGCCTGGAGTGAACGTGGTGAAGCTTTCTTT.

This chain connects TRBV6-5 to TRBJ2-7; TRBD2 aligns across 7 bases. V dropped 0 bases and J dropped 4; count of bases not matched to a gene: 6. The CDR3 totals 15 residues. Germline CDR1 reads MNHEY; CDR2 reads SVGAGI. The CDR3 DNA reads TGTGCCAGCAGTTACTCGAGTGGGGGGGTTTACGAGCAGTACTTC. It is translated as CASSYSSGGVYEQYF.

This clonotype was observed many times. The chain employs TRBV6-2 or TRBV6-3 and TRBJ2-1; TRBD2 aligns across 10 bases. Germline V gene sequence: CDR1 MNHEY, CDR2 SVGEGT. The CDR3 spans 15 residues. Germline trimming cut 2 bases from V and 7 bases from J; bases unmatched to any gene: 5. The CDR3 loop is CASSYPSGSKNEQFF. Written as DNA, the CDR3 is TGTGCCAGCAGTTACCCTAGCGGGAGTAAAAATGAGCAGTTCTTC.

In its sample, this clonotype was seen a few times. The CDR3 here is CSARDRSGPTTPHNEQFF. For the CDR3, the DNA is TGCAGTGCTAGAGATCGGTCGGGCCCCACTACTCCACACAATGAGCAGTTCTTC. J is TRBJ2-1 and V is TRBV20-1, with D uncertain. The CDR3 contains 18 residues. V gave up 0 bases and J gave up 5 bases, with 23 bases separating them. CDR1 and CDR2 from the germline V gene are DFQATT and SNEGSKA (reference sequence).

This clonotype has a handful of counts. DNA of the CDR3: TGTGCCAGCACCGCCGCCCCCCCCGGCGAGCAGTACTTC. Translation: CASTAAPPGEQYF. This chain links TRBV7-2 with TRBJ2-7; D uncertain. V dropped 7 bases and J dropped 6 bases, with 16 bases sitting between them. This CDR3 comprises 13 residues. From germline, CDR1 is SGHTA and CDR2 FQGNSA.

This clonotype was detected ten times or more. The chain has TRBV29-1 and TRBJ2-7; the D is unclear. The CDR3 extends over 12 amino acids. Germline lookup yields CDR1 SQVTM and CDR2 ANQGSEA. V was pared by 5 bases and J by 9 bases, with 17 bases between. CDR3 region: CSVYDPPSLQYF. The CDR3, as DNA: TGCAGCGTTTATGATCCACCGTCTCTGCAGTACTTC.

A few counts support this clonotype. The chain is built from TRBV20-1 and TRBJ2-3; tentative D call: TRBD2 (6 bases). The CDR3 is made up of 15 amino acids. V was cut by 5 bases and J by 4 bases, with 19 bases left in between. CDR1 and CDR2 (germline): DFQATT, SNEGSKA (reference sequence). The DNA for the CDR3 is TGCAGTGCTTGGAGGGTGGAAAGGGTGGCAGATACGCAGTATTTT. Its protein is CSAWRVERVADTQYF.

The chain has TRBV6-2 or TRBV6-3 and TRBJ2-2; D not resolved. CDR3 length equals 16 residues. Trimming shortened V by 0 bases and J by 6 bases, and 14 bases separated the two germline ends. The V gene's germline CDR1 is MNHEY and CDR2 SVGEGT. The CDR3: CASSYSIGSQPGELFF. The CDR3 DNA sequence: TGTGCCAGCAGTTACTCAATAGGCAGTCAACCCGGGGAGCTGTTTTTT.

For this clonotype: This may be a read error: a much more frequent sequence differs by one nucleotide. The final CDR3 position lacks the conserved phenylalanine or tryptophan, pointing to a likely read error. This chain joins TRBV12-3 or TRBV12-4 and TRBJ1-2; TRBD1 matches 12 bases. V was clipped by 6 bases and J by 2 bases; unmatched bases: 4. The CDR3 loop spans 15 amino acids. CDR3 nucleotides: TGTGCCAGCAGCCATGGGACAGGGGGCAACTATGGCTACACCTGC. It translates to CASSHGTGGNYGYTC.

This clonotype was counted only a few times. The chain carries TRBV27 and TRBJ2-7, with D uncertain. Germline loops: CDR1 MNHEY, CDR2 SMNVEV (reference sequence). CDR3 size: 15 residues. Trimming removed 6 bases from V and 2 bases from J, with 17 bases in between. The CDR3 spells CASSQRDALTYEQYF. The CDR3 DNA is TGTGCCAGCAGCCAAAGGGATGCACTCACCTACGAGCAGTACTTC.

This clonotype was counted between two and nine times. The J gene is TRBJ2-3, the V gene TRBV7-4; 14 bases are a match to TRBD2. V gave up 5 bases and J gave up 2 bases; unmatched junction bases: 12. The germline V gene has CDR1 SGHVT and CDR2 SQSDAQ. This CDR3 is 19 amino acids long. The CDR3 region is CASSPSGTSGRWVTDTQYF. CDR3 nucleotides: TGTGCCAGCAGCCCCTCCGGGACTAGCGGGAGATGGGTCACAGATACGCAGTATTTT.

The gene calls are TRBV27 and TRBJ2-1; 11 bases map to TRBD2. V shed 4 bases, J shed 9 bases, and the junction held 5 bases outside the gene matches. This CDR3 spans 14 amino acids. The germline V gene has CDR1 MNHEY and CDR2 SMNVEV (reference sequence). CDR3 sequence (DNA): TGTGCCAGCAGTTCTCTACTAGCGGGAGTTGAGCAGTTCTTC. Translation gives CASSSLLAGVEQFF.

V usage is TRBV7-9 and J usage is TRBJ2-7, with 7 bases aligning to TRBD1. This CDR3 spans 14 amino acids. CDR1 SEHNR and CDR2 FQNEAQ come from the germline V gene (reference sequence). Unmatched junction bases numbered 6, after V lost 5 bases and J lost 2 bases. The CDR3 nucleotides are TGTGCCAGCAGCCATCTAGGGGGCCCCTACGAGCAGTACTTC. This sequence encodes CASSHLGGPYEQYF.

Many counts were recorded for this clonotype. The V call is TRBV7-9, the J call TRBJ1-1; possibly TRBD1 for D (5 bases). This CDR3 contains 11 residues. V lost 6 bases to trimming and J lost 10 bases, with 12 bases between them. Germline V lookup: CDR1 SEHNR, CDR2 FQNEAQ (reference sequence). The CDR3 nucleotides read TGTGCCAGCAGGCCCAGGGTTGGAGCTTTCTTT. Translating it yields CASRPRVGAFF. The full variable domain, in which reference TRBV7-9 and TRBJ1-1 provide the parts outside the CDR3, is DTGVSQNPRHKITKRGQNVTFRCDPISEHNRLYWYRQTLGQGPEFLTYFQNEAQLEKSRLLSDRFSAERPKGSFSTLEIQRTEQGDSAMYLCASRPRVGAFFGQGTRLTVV.

This sequence joins TRBV24-1 and TRBJ1-5; no clear D. Deletions cut 4 bases from V and 0 bases from J, with 6 bases between. The CDR3 is made up of 14 amino acids. Germline CDR1 reads KGHDR; CDR2 reads SFDVKD. The CDR3 sequence: CATSEQASNQPQHF. The DNA of the CDR3 is TGTGCCACCAGTGAACAAGCTAGCAATCAGCCCCAGCATTTT.

This rearrangement joins TRBV5-1 to TRBJ2-7; D is perhaps TRBD1 (6 bases). This CDR3 has 13 residues. Trimming pared 4 bases from V and 2 bases from J, leaving 10 bases between. The V gene's germline CDR1 is SGHRS and CDR2 YFSETQ. CDR3 bases: TGCGCCAGCAGCACAGGGTCTACCTACGAGCAGTACTTC. As protein: CASSTGSTYEQYF.

Only a few counts were recorded for this clonotype. The V and J genes are TRBV4-3 and TRBJ2-7; the match to TRBD2 covers 8 bases. Germline V CDR1 and CDR2: LGHNA, YSLEER. V lost 3 bases and J lost 6; bases outside the gene matches: 4. This CDR3 has 13 amino acids. DNA for the CDR3: TGCGCCAGCAGCCACCGGGAGGGCCGCGAGCAGTACTTC. Amino acids: CASSHREGREQYF.

This clonotype was detected only a few times. The V call is TRBV15, the J call TRBJ2-1, with 12 bases that match TRBD2. The CDR3 totals 16 residues. Trimming removed 5 bases from V and 4 bases from J; junction bases left unmatched: 6. Germline CDR1 is LNHNV and CDR2 is YYDKDF (reference sequence). The CDR3 nucleotides read TGTGCCACCAGCGGATGGCTAGCGGGAGGGTACAATGAGCAGTTCTTC. Protein product: CATSGWLAGGYNEQFF.

This clonotype is categorized as medium-sized (0.01 to 0.1%). The rearrangement uses TRBV20-1 and TRBJ2-1; TRBD2 matches 13 bases. Germline CDR1 DFQATT, CDR2 SNEGSKA (reference sequence). The V segment lost 4 bases and the J segment 8 bases; nucleotides outside the gene matches: 8. CDR3 size: 15 residues. CDR3 in amino acids: CSAIRTSGSFYEQFF. The CDR3, as DNA: TGCAGTGCTATTAGGACTAGCGGGAGTTTCTATGAGCAGTTCTTC.

This clonotype was counted ten times or more. V usage is TRBV12-3 or TRBV12-4 and J usage is TRBJ2-1, with D perhaps TRBD2 (6 bases). This CDR3 is 15 amino acids long. Trimming stripped 4 bases from V and 1 base from J, with 11 bases between. The CDR3: CASSWWLASYNEQFF. The CDR3 DNA reads as TGTGCCAGCAGTTGGTGGCTAGCGTCCTACAATGAGCAGTTCTTC.

This rearrangement joins TRBV6-2 or TRBV6-3 to TRBJ2-5; D unresolved. V lost 2 bases and J 5 bases, leaving 9 bases between the germline ends. Germline CDR1 MNHEY, CDR2 SVGEGT. There are 13 residues in the CDR3. As DNA, the CDR3 is TGTGCCAGCAGTTACAGGGAAGGGGAGACCCAGTACTTC. Translating gives CASSYREGETQYF.

A few counts support this clonotype. The rearrangement joins TRBV9 to TRBJ2-2; 7 bases fit TRBD2. CDR1 and CDR2 (germline): SGDLS, YYNGEE. V shed 2 bases and J 5 bases; nucleotides not matched to a gene: 6. The CDR3 spans 15 residues. The DNA for the CDR3 is TGTGCCAGCAGCGTCGGAGCGGGAATTACCGGGGAGCTGTTTTTT. Translating it yields CASSVGAGITGELFF. The complete variable domain, with remaining parts taken from reference TRBV9 and TRBJ2-2, reads DSGVTQTPKHLITATGQRVTLRCSPRSGDLSVYWYQQSLDQGLQFLIQYYNGEERAKGNILERFSAQQFPDLHSELNLSSLELGDSALYFCASSVGAGITGELFFGEGSRLTVL.

This clonotype showed up just a few times. The chain employs TRBV20-1 and TRBJ1-5; D unclear. The CDR3 contains 15 residues. Germline V gene sequence: CDR1 DFQATT, CDR2 SNEGSKA (reference sequence). V lost 0 bases and J lost 0, with 9 bases in between. CDR3 protein: CSARDSEYSNQPQHF. CDR3 nucleotides: TGCAGTGCTAGAGATAGCGAATATAGCAATCAGCCCCAGCATTTT.

The sample holds a few counts of this clonotype. The chain joins TRBV24-1 to TRBJ2-3; D unresolved. The germline V gene has CDR1 KGHDR and CDR2 SFDVKD. This CDR3 region has 14 residues. The V end was cut by 2 bases, the J end by 2 bases, with 7 bases between. Here the CDR3 reads CATSDYRYTDTQYF. For the CDR3, the DNA is TGTGCCACCAGTGATTATAGATACACAGATACGCAGTATTTT.

The CDR3 protein is CASSPPGQGNTYEQYF. CDR3 nucleotides: TGTGCCAGCAGTCCTCCGGGACAGGGAAACACCTACGAGCAGTACTTC. The genes are TRBV6-1 and TRBJ2-7; 9 bases line up with TRBD1. The CDR3 extends over 16 amino acids. V dropped 5 bases and J dropped 2; count of bases not matched to a gene: 10. Germline values: CDR1 MNHNS, CDR2 SASEGT.

The table lists this clonotype with many counts. This chain links TRBV28 with TRBJ2-1; 8 bases are shared with TRBD2. The CDR3 runs 13 residues. V was clipped by 8 bases and J by 7 bases; unmatched bases: 7. Germline V CDR1 and CDR2: MDHEN, SYDVKM. Written as DNA, the CDR3 is TGTGCCAGCTCGGGGCGGGAGGTAAATGAGCAGTTCTTC. It codes for CASSGREVNEQFF.

The chain combines TRBV5-1 with TRBJ2-3, with 9 bases matching TRBD2. The CDR3 totals 14 residues. Germline CDR1 reads SGHRS; CDR2 reads YFSETQ. The V gene end was trimmed by 7 bases and the J gene end by 3 bases; junction bases not matched to a gene: 6. The chain's CDR3 is CASGREGLTDTQYF. In DNA, the CDR3 is TGCGCCAGCGGGCGGGAGGGCCTGACAGATACGCAGTATTTT.